One and the same sample provided the 21 T cell receptor beta chains below, sequenced in a study of patients and donors after allogeneic stem cell transplantation. TCRdb called the RT-PCR reads again in MiXCR, with one record for every CDR3 protein. Among fewer than 250,000 distinct CDR3 sequences listed, 12% to 15% were seen once. Sequenced material: blood, either unsorted or a sorted T cell fraction (not recorded which). These receptors originate from a human donor who was either an allogeneic HSCT recipient or a stem cell or donor lymphocyte infusion donor (not recorded which). It is not recorded whose cells these are; they may come from a transplant donor.

The V call is TRBV7-8, the J call TRBJ2-7; 8 positions agree with TRBD2. The junction had 15 bases not matched to a gene; V was cut back by 5 bases and J by 3 bases. The V gene's germline CDR1 is SGHVS and CDR2 FQNEAQ. The CDR3 covers 17 residues. The CDR3 sequence is CASSVRAGDTGFYEQYF. CDR3 in DNA: TGTGCCAGCAGCGTTCGAGCGGGGGACACGGGATTCTACGAGCAGTACTTC.

This clonotype showed up many times. The V call is TRBV29-1, the J call TRBJ1-1, with D unclear. V lost 4 bases and J lost 4, with 10 bases in between. The germline CDR1 and CDR2 sequences are SQVTM and ANQGSEA. The CDR3 runs to 12 residues. DNA of the CDR3: TGCAGCGTTGTGATTTTGGGCACTGAAGCTTTCTTT. It encodes CSVVILGTEAFF. Combining the CDR3 with reference TRBV29-1 and TRBJ1-1 gives the whole variable domain SAVISQKPSRDICQRGTSLTIQCQVDSQVTMMFWYRQQPGQSLTLIATANQGSEATYESGFVIDKFPISRPNLTFSTLTVSNMSPEDSSIYLCSVVILGTEAFFGQGTRLTVV.

This clonotype has a handful of counts. A much larger clone lies a single base off, so this may be a read error. This sequence joins TRBV9 and TRBJ2-2; no firm D call. CDR3 length: 12 amino acids. Germline V CDR1 and CDR2: SGDLS, YYNGEE. Trimming removed 0 bases from V and 10 bases from J, with 7 bases in between. The CDR3 loop is CASSVDVVELFF. The CDR3, as DNA: TGTGCCAGCAGCGTAGATGTCGTGGAGCTGTTTTTT.

The rearrangement uses TRBV12-3 or TRBV12-4 and TRBJ2-2, with 7 nucleotides matching TRBD1. V was clipped by 6 bases and J by 5 bases; unmatched bases: 6. This CDR3 has 14 residues. CDR3 DNA sequence: TGTGCCAGCAGCAAGGGGGCGGGTACCGGGGAGCTGTTTTTT. Translated: CASSKGAGTGELFF.

The chain recombines TRBV4-2 with TRBJ2-6; D gene unclear. With 0 bases removed from V and 4 bases from J, the gap between germline ends came to 13 bases. From germline, CDR1 is LGHNA and CDR2 YNFKEQ. This CDR3 region has 17 residues. The CDR3 here is CASSQDKGATGANVLTF. In nucleotides, the CDR3 is TGTGCCAGCAGCCAAGATAAAGGCGCTACCGGGGCCAACGTCCTGACTTTC.

This clonotype was seen more than once but under ten times. V and J are TRBV20-1 and TRBJ2-1; weak D call: TRBD1 (6 bases). The V gene's germline CDR1 is DFQATT and CDR2 SNEGSKA (reference sequence). This CDR3 region has 13 residues. The CDR3 DNA follows: TGCAGGCCCGCAGGGGATTCCTACAATGAGCAGTTCTTC. Translating gives CRPAGDSYNEQFF.

This clonotype was recorded many times. The V and J genes are TRBV2 and TRBJ1-4; perhaps TRBD1 as D (5 bases). The V gene's germline CDR1 is SNHLY and CDR2 FYNNEI. The CDR3 runs to 16 residues. V gave up 6 bases and J gave up 2 bases, with 16 bases separating them. In nucleotides, the CDR3 is TGTGCCAGCAGGGAATCAGGGTTCTGGACTAATGAAAAACTGTTTTTT. It yields the protein CASRESGFWTNEKLFF.

This clonotype has more than one count but fewer than ten. The J gene is TRBJ2-7, the V gene TRBV20-1; D may be TRBD1 (6 bases). V was cut by 6 bases and J by 5 bases, with 14 bases left in between. The CDR3 is made up of 12 amino acids. Germline-derived CDR1 and CDR2 are DFQATT and SNEGSKA (reference sequence). CDR3 sequence reads: CSAPPGDNEQYF. The CDR3 DNA sequence: TGCAGTGCCCCTCCCGGGGACAACGAGCAGTACTTC.

The chain is built from TRBV30 and TRBJ1-1; a weak D match, TRBD1 (5 bases). Germline V gene data show CDR1 as GTSNPN and CDR2 as SVGIG (reference sequence). V lost 0 bases and J lost 7, with 12 bases in between. The CDR3 is made up of 13 amino acids. In nucleotides, the CDR3 is TGTGCCTGGAGTGTGCGCAGGGAAGGTGAAGCTTTCTTT. Protein: CAWSVRREGEAFF.

V and J are TRBV5-1 and TRBJ2-3; D unclear. The V gene lost 0 bases and the J gene lost 1 base, with 12 bases spanning the gap. The germline CDR1 and CDR2 sequences are SGHRS and YFSETQ. This CDR3 spans 16 amino acids. The CDR3 here is CASSLEQWRGTDTQYF. CDR3 nucleotides: TGCGCCAGCAGCTTGGAGCAGTGGAGAGGCACAGATACGCAGTATTTT.

This clonotype was found a few times. The V call is TRBV19, the J call TRBJ2-7, with 8 bases lining up with TRBD1. CDR1 is LNHDA, CDR2 SQIVND, per germline (reference sequence). V was clipped by 1 base and J by 6 bases; unmatched bases: 8. The CDR3 sequence is 15 residues long. The CDR3 bases are TGTGCCAGTAGTATAGCGGGCCAAGGGACAGGCGAGCAGTACTTC. Its protein product is CASSIAGQGTGEQYF.

About this clonotype: One end of the junction fails to match germline, which may point to a read error. The CDR3 is CASSLRGYGEAYF. CDR3 in DNA: TGTGCCAGCAGTTTACGAGGTTATGGTGAAGCTTACTTT. V is TRBV27 and J is TRBJ1-1, with unresolved D. This CDR3 is built from 13 residues. The germline CDR1 and CDR2 sequences are MNHEY and SMNVEV (reference sequence).

The V and J genes are TRBV11-3 and TRBJ2-4; D gene ambiguous. CDR3 length: 15 residues. Per germline, CDR1 SGHNT and CDR2 YENEEA. V lost 0 bases and J 10 bases, leaving 16 bases between the germline ends. CDR3 DNA sequence: TGTGCCAGCAGCTTAGATCTCGGAGACGGGCAAATTCAGTACTTC. This sequence encodes CASSLDLGDGQIQYF.

This clonotype has a count of ten or more. V and J are TRBV9 and TRBJ2-1; 8 bases fit TRBD2. This CDR3 contains 15 residues. CDR1 is SGDLS and CDR2 is YYNGEE in the germline V gene. The ends lost 2 bases at V and 5 bases at J; junction bases unmatched: 6. The CDR3 bases are TGTGCCAGCAGCGTGAGCGGGGGAGACCACAATGAGCAGTTCTTC. Protein product: CASSVSGGDHNEQFF. Complete variable domain (other parts from reference TRBV9 and TRBJ2-1): DSGVTQTPKHLITATGQRVTLRCSPRSGDLSVYWYQQSLDQGLQFLIQYYNGEERAKGNILERFSAQQFPDLHSELNLSSLELGDSALYFCASSVSGGDHNEQFFGPGTRLTVL.

This clonotype has ten or more counts. The chain recombines TRBV7-3 with TRBJ2-2, with 12 positions matching TRBD2. Per the germline V gene, CDR1 is SGHTA and CDR2 is FQGTGA. V shed 5 bases and J 4 bases; nucleotides not matched to a gene: 14. The CDR3 length is 19 residues. CDR3 in DNA: TGTGCCAGCAGCCCCACGGGGCTAGCGGGGGGGCTAGGCACCGGGGAGCTGTTTTTT. Amino acids: CASSPTGLAGGLGTGELFF.

This clonotype was recorded at least ten times. J is TRBJ1-5 and V is TRBV12-3 or TRBV12-4; 9 bases fit TRBD1. V shed 5 bases, J shed 1 base, and the junction held 3 bases outside the gene matches. This CDR3 region has 15 residues. CDR3 sequence (DNA): TGTGCCAGCAGTCGGACAGGGGTAAGCAATCAGCCCCAGCATTTT. This codes for CASSRTGVSNQPQHF.

This rearrangement joins TRBV6-1 to TRBJ2-5; 13 nucleotides align to TRBD2. Germline-derived CDR1 and CDR2 are MNHNS and SASEGT. Germline trimming cut 2 bases from V and 5 bases from J; bases unmatched to any gene: 11. CDR3 size: 18 residues. In nucleotides, the CDR3 is TGTGCCAGCAGTGAATTTACTAGCGGGGGGGCCGGAGGGGAGACCCAGTACTTC. Encoded protein: CASSEFTSGGAGGETQYF.

This chain joins TRBV20-1 and TRBJ1-6; TRBD1 might be the D (6 bases). The germline V gene encodes CDR1 DFQATT and CDR2 SNEGSKA (reference sequence). The V gene lost 8 bases and the J gene lost 8 bases, with 10 bases spanning the gap. The CDR3 extends over 11 amino acids. The CDR3 here is CSTGRDSPLHF. CDR3 DNA: TGCAGTACAGGGAGGGATTCACCCCTCCACTTT.

The chain has TRBV4-1 and TRBJ1-1; 8 nucleotides align to TRBD1. Trimming took 1 base from V and 0 from J; bases not matched to a gene: 4. The CDR3 has 16 amino acids. Germline CDR1 is MGHRA and CDR2 is YSYEKL. The CDR3 DNA is TGCGCCAGCAGCCAAGGACAGGGGCGGATGAACACTGAAGCTTTCTTT. Protein sequence: CASSQGQGRMNTEAFF.

This clonotype was counted only a few times. V gene TRBV5-1 combines with J gene TRBJ2-2; 8 nucleotides agree with TRBD2. After removal of 2 bases from V and 6 bases from J, the junction contained 6 bases not matched to a gene. Germline assignment: CDR1 SGHRS and CDR2 YFSETQ. This CDR3 spans 15 amino acids. The CDR3 coding sequence is TGCGCCAGCAGCTTCACTAGCGGATGGTCCGGGGAGCTGTTTTTT. Translation: CASSFTSGWSGELFF.

The V and J genes are TRBV7-8 and TRBJ2-5; 8 bases map to TRBD1. The CDR3 spans 14 residues. Germline V gene lookup returns CDR1 SGHVS and CDR2 FQNEAQ. V lost 7 bases to trimming and J lost 5 bases; unmatched junction nucleotides: 9. CDR3 loop: CASNDQGAGETQYF. The CDR3 DNA reads as TGTGCCAGCAACGATCAGGGGGCGGGGGAGACCCAGTACTTC.